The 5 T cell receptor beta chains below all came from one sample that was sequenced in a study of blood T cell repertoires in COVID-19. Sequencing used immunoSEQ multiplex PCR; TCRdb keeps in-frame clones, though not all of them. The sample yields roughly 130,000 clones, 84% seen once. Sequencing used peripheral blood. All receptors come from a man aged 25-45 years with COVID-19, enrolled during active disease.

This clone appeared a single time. The CDR3 DNA sequence: TGTGCCTGGAGTGTAATATCCGAGCAGTACTTC. Protein sequence: CAWSVISEQYF. The chain joins TRBV30 to TRBJ2-7; D ambiguous. V lost 0 bases and J lost 6, with 6 bases in between. The CDR3 runs 11 residues. From germline, CDR1 is GTSNPN and CDR2 SVGIG (reference sequence). Using reference TRBV30 and TRBJ2-7 for the parts outside the CDR3, the full variable domain is SQTIHQWPATLVQPVGSPLSLECTVEGTSNPNLYWYRQAAGRGLQLLFYSVGIGQISSEVPQNLSASRPQDRQFILSSKKLLLSDSGFYLCAWSVISEQYFGPGTRLTVT.

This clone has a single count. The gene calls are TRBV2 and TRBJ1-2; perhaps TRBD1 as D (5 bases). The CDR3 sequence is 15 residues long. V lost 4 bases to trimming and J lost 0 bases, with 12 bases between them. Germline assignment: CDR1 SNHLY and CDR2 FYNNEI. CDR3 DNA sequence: TGTGCCAGCAGTGCCAGGGTTTATTCTAACTATGGCTACACCTTC. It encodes CASSARVYSNYGYTF.

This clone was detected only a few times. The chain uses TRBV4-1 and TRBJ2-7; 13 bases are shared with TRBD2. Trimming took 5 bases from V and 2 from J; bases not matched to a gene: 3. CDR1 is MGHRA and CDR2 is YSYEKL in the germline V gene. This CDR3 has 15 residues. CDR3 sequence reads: CASSYGTSGTYEQYF. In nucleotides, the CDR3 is TGCGCCAGCAGCTACGGGACTAGCGGGACCTACGAGCAGTACTTC.

The CDR3 region has the DNA TGTGCCAGCAGTTTATGGGGGACTAGCGGGATCACCGGGGAGCTGTTTTTT. Its protein product is CASSLWGTSGITGELFF. The chain is built from TRBV27 and TRBJ2-2, with 13 bases that match TRBD2. Unmatched junction bases numbered 3, after V lost 1 base and J lost 4 bases. This CDR3 region has 17 residues. Germline CDR1 is MNHEY and CDR2 is SMNVEV (reference sequence).

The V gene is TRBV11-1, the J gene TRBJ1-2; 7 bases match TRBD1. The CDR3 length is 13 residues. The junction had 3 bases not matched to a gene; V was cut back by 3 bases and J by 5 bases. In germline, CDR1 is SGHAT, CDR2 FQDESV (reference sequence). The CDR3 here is CASSFRQGYGYTF. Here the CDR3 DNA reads TGTGCCAGCAGCTTCCGACAGGGATATGGCTACACCTTC.